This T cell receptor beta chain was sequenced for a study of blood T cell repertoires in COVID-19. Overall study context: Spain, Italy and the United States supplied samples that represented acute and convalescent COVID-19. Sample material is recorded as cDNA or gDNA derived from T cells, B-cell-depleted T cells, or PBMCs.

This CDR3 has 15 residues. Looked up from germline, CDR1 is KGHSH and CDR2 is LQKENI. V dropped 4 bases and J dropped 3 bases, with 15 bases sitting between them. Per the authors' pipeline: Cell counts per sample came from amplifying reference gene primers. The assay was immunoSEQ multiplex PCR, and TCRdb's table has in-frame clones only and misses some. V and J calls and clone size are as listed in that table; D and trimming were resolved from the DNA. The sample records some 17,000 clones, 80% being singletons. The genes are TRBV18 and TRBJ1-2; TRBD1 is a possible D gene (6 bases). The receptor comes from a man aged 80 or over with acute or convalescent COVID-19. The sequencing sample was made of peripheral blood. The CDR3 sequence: CASSRSTGTHYGYTF. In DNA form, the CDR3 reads TGTGCCAGCTCACGCTCAACCGGGACACACTATGGCTACACCTTC.